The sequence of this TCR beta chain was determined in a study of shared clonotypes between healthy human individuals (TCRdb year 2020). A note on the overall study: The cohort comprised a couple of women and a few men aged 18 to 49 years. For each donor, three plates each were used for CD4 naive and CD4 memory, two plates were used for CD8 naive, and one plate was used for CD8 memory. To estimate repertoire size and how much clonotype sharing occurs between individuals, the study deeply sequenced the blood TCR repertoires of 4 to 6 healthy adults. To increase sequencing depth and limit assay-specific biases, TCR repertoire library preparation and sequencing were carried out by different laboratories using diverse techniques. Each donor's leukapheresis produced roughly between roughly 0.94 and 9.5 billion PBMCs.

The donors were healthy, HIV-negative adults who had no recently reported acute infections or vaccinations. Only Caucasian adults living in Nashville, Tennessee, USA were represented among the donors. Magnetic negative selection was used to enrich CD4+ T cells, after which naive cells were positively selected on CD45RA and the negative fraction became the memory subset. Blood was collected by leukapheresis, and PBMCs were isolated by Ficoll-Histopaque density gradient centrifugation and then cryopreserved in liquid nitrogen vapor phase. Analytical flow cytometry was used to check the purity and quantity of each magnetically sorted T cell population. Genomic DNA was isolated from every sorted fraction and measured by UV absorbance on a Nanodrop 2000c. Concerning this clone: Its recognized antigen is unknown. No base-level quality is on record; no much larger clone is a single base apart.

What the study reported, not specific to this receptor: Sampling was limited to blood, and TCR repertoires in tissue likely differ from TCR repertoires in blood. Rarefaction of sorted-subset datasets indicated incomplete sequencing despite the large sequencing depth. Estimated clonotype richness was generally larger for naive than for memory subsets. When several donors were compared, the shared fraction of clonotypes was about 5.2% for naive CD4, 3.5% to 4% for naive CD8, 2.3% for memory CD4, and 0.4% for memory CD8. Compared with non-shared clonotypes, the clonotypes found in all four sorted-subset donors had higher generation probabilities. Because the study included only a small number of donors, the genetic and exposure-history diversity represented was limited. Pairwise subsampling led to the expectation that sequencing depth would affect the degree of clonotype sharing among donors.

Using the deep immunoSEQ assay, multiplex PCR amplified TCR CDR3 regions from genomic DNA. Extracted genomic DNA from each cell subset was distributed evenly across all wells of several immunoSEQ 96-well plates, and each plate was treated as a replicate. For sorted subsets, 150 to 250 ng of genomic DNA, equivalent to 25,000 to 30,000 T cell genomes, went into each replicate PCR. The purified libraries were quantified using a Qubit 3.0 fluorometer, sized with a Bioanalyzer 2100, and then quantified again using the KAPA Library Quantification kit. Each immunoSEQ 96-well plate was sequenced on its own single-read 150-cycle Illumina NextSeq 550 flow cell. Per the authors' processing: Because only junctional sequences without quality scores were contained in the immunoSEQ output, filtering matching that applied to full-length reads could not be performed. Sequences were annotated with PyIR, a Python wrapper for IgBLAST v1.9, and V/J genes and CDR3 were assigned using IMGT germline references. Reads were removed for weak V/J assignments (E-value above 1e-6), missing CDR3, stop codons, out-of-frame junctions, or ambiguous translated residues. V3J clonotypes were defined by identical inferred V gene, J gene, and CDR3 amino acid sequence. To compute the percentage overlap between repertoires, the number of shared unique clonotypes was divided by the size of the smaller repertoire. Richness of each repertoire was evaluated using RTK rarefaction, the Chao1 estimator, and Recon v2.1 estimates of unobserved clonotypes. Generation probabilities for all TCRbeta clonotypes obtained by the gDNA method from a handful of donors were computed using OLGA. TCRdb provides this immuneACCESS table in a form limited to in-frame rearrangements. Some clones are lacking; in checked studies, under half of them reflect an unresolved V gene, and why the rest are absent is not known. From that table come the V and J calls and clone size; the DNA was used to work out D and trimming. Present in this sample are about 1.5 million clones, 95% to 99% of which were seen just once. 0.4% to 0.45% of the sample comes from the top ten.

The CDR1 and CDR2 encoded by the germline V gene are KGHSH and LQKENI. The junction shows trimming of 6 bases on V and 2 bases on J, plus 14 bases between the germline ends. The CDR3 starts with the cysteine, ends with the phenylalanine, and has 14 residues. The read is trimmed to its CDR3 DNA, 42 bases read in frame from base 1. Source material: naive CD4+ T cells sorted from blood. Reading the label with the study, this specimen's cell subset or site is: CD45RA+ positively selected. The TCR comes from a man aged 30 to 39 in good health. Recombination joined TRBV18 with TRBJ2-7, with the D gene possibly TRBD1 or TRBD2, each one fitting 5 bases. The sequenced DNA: TGTGCCAGCTCGCTCGGGACGTCTGCCTACGAGCAGTACTTC. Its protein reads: CASSLGTSAYEQYF.